One T cell receptor (beta chain) is described in this entry. No antigen is known for it. The record originates from a study of T-cell memory formation after mild COVID-19. On the study more broadly: Largely donor-specific sequence clusters came from a couple of donors. Overall study findings and caveats: Clones contracting day 15 to 85 were balanced CD4/CD8; later expanders leaned CD4+. There were some responding clones in pre-infection memory, which suggested that cross-reactive memory had joined. The study found contracting CD4+ clones mainly in CM and EM and contracting CD8+ clones in EMRA.

Germline CDR1 is KGHDR and CDR2 is SFDVKD. The CDR3 is 15 residues long. V trimming: 3 bases; J trimming: 7 bases; junction bases outside the gene matches: 7. TCRdb recomputed calls from the 5' RACE reads with MiXCR, one row per CDR3 protein. This table has about 320,000 distinct CDR3 sequences, approximately 15% appearing once. This rearrangement joins TRBV24-1 to TRBJ2-1, with 8 bases lining up with TRBD2. This clonotype originated in a man between 18 and 29 years old who had mild COVID-19 (a few samples of this study predate the infection). Cell type and time point are not known. Sequences were obtained from PBMCs or a T cell subset sorted from them (not recorded which). CDR3 in DNA: TGTGCCACCAGTGATGCCCGGACGGGGGGGAATGAGCAGTTCTTC. Residues: CATSDARTGGNEQFF.